The sequence of this T cell receptor beta chain was determined in a study of radiation and T cells in renal cell carcinoma. Study-wide points: Top tumor clonotypes rose in blood 2 weeks post-radiation, then contracted. Dominant CDR3 motifs were more common in irradiated tumors than controls.

V was trimmed by 6 bases and J by 3 bases, leaving 18 bases between them. CDR1 is MDHEN, CDR2 SYDVKM, per germline. This CDR3 is built from 16 residues. Treatment noted: 15 Gy SBRT to primary tumor, nephrectomy 4 weeks later. Nephrectomy followed 15 Gy stereotactic body radiation by 4 weeks. Clear cell pathology was present in this patient's renal cell carcinoma. In its sample, this clone was seen a few times. Its antigen is currently unknown. Clones were sequenced by immunoSEQ multiplex PCR, and TCRdb holds only the in-frame ones, with some missing. The data show around 12,000 clones, with 30% to 40% seen just once and 15% held by the top ten.

The rearrangement uses TRBV28 and TRBJ2-1; D possibly corresponds to TRBD2 (6 bases). This clonotype was obtained from a man aged 55-75 years with renal cell carcinoma. The source material was tumor tissue, sampled from a patient whose treatment included radiotherapy and nephrectomy. The CDR3 DNA follows: TGTGCCAGCAGCCGACGGAGGCGGGACCTCTACAATGAGCAGTTCTTC. Its translation: CASSRRRRDLYNEQFF. Looking up the rest from reference TRBV28 and TRBJ2-1 gives the full variable domain: DVKVTQSSRYLVKRTGEKVFLECVQDMDHENMFWYRQDPGLGLRLIYFSYDVKMKEKGDIPEGYSVSREKKERFSLILESASTNQTSMYLCASSRRRRDLYNEQFFGPGTRLTVL.